A single sample is the source of the 4 T cell receptor beta chains below, sequenced in a study of blood T cell repertoires in COVID-19. Using immunoSEQ multiplex PCR, the repertoire was profiled, and TCRdb retains in-frame clones only, with some absent. The sample contains approximately 110,000 clones, about 87% of which appear only once. The sample consisted of peripheral blood. The source of these receptors is a human donor in a cohort sampled during active COVID-19.

V is TRBV7-2 and J is TRBJ2-7; 7 bases map to TRBD2. With 4 bases clipped from V and 3 bases from J, the junction kept 12 bases outside the gene matches. Germline V gene sequence: CDR1 SGHTA, CDR2 FQGNSA. The CDR3 totals 16 residues. The CDR3 coding sequence is TGTGCCAGCAGCTCTCAAGTGGGGGGAGGGCGCTACGAGCAGTACTTC. Translation gives CASSSQVGGGRYEQYF.

V usage is TRBV6-5 and J usage is TRBJ1-1; 7 bases are a match to TRBD1. V was pared by 5 bases and J by 8 bases, with 11 bases of the junction left unmatched. CDR3 length: 14 residues. Germline V gene data show CDR1 as MNHEY and CDR2 as SVGAGI. The CDR3 DNA follows: TGTGCCAGCAGTACTCGGGCAGGGGGATACGAAGCTTTCTTT. Protein: CASSTRAGGYEAFF.

The V call is TRBV5-1, the J call TRBJ2-2; TRBD1 might be the D (5 bases). V was cut by 0 bases and J by 5 bases, with 8 bases left in between. The CDR3 extends over 14 amino acids. The germline gives CDR1 SGHRS, CDR2 YFSETQ. This CDR3 is CASSLAPGTGELFF. The CDR3 nucleotides are TGCGCCAGCAGCTTGGCCCCAGGGACCGGGGAGCTGTTTTTT.

The chain joins TRBV3-1 (or the pseudogene TRBV3-2) to TRBJ2-5; maybe TRBD2 (6 bases). V shed 1 base and J shed 4 bases, with 22 bases lying between them. Germline V gene data show CDR1 as LGHDT and CDR2 as YNNKEL (reference sequence). CDR3 length: 18 residues. DNA for the CDR3: TGTGCCAGCAGCCAAGGGGTCGGGCGGGGCCCGGTGTCAGAGACCCAGTACTTC. It is translated as CASSQGVGRGPVSETQYF.